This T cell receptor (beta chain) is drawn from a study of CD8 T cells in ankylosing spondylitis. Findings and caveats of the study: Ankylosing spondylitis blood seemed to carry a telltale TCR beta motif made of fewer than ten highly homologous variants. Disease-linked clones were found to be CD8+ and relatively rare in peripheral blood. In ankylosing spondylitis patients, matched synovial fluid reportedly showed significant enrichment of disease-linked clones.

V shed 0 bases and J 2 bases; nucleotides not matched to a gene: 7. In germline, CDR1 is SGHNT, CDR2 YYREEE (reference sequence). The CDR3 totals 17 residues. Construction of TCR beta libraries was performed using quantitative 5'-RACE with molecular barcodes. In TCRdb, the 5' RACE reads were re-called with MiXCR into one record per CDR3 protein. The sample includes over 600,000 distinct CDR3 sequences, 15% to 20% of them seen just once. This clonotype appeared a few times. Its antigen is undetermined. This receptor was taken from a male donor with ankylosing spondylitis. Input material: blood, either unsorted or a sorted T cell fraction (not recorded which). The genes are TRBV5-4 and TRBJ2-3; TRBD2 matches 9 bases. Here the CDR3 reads CASSLARSGGSTDTQYF. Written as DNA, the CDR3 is TGTGCCAGCAGCTTGGCTAGGAGCGGGGGGTCCACAGATACGCAGTATTTT.